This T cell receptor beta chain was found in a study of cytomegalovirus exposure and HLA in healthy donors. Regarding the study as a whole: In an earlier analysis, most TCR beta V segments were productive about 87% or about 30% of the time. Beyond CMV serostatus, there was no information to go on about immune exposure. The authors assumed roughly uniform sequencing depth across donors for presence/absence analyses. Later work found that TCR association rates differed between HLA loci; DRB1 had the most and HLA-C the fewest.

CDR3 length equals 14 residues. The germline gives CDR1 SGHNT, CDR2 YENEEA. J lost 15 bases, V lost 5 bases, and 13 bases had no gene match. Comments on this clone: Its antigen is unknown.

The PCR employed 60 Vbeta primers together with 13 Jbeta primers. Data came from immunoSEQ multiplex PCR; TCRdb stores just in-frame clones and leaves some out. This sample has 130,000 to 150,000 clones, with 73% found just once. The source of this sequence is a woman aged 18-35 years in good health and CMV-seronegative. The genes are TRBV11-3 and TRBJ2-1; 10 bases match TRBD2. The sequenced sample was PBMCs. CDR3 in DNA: TGTGCCAGCAGCCCTGGGCCGAAAGCGGGAGGGAGGTTCTTC. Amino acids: CASSPGPKAGGRFF.